This TCR beta chain was profiled in a study of molecular identifiers for immune sequencing clone quantification. General study points: Underestimated sizes of highly expanded clones could result from identical TCR molecules that share a barcode.

MiXCR was run by TCRdb on the PCR reads, yielding one entry per CDR3 protein. The sample holds roughly 100,000 distinct CDR3 sequences, 30% to 45% seen once. About this clonotype itself: The antigen is unknown. A read error is possible here, since a much larger clone lies one base away.

The CDR3 extends over 14 amino acids. Trimming stripped 6 bases from V and 10 bases from J, with 18 bases between. Germline assignment: CDR1 SGHTA and CDR2 FQGTGA. The V and J genes are TRBV7-3 and TRBJ2-2; D is perhaps TRBD2 (6 bases). The receptor was isolated from a human donor in good health. Some libraries in this study had Jurkat cell RNA spiked in. The sample consisted of naive CD8+ T cells from blood, with Jurkat cell RNA spiked in. The subset denotes: FACS-sorted CD8+CD4-CCR7+CD45RA+ naive T cells. The CDR3 nucleotides read TGTGCCAGCAGTCCAACGGGCGGGGCCGAGGAGCTGTTTTTT. This sequence encodes CASSPTGGAEELFF.